A selection of T cell receptor beta chains follows, all from one sample in a study of blood T cells in healthy people across ages. One entry per CDR3 protein, called by TCRdb with MiXCR from the 5' RACE reads. In the table there are 600,000 to 800,000 distinct CDR3 sequences, approximately 52% of which are singletons. Sequenced: blood. The source is a woman older than 75 in good health. Both conserved end residues are part of each CDR3. Each record gives: J gene, V gene, clone size, D gene, CDR3 DNA, CDR3 protein. The D gene is left open where the match is weak. Some rows mark clone size as missing; the rest say once, few, many or name a class of expanded clone.

j_gene: TRBJ1-1
v_gene: TRBV10-2
abundance: many
d_gene: TRBD1
CDR3nt: TGCGCCAGCAGTGGGGACAGGGTTCGAACTGAAGCTTTCTTT
CDR3aa: CASSGDRVRTEAFF

j_gene: TRBJ2-3
v_gene: TRBV7-2
abundance: NA
d_gene: TRBD2
CDR3nt: TGTGCCAGCAGCTTAGGGCCTAGCGGGGGGACAGATACGCAGTATTTT
CDR3aa: CASSLGPSGGTDTQYF

j_gene: TRBJ2-1
v_gene: TRBV27
abundance: NA
d_gene: NA
CDR3nt: TGTGCCAGCAGCTATGCTACCCTAGCGCCCTACAATGAGCAGTTCTTC
CDR3aa: CASSYATLAPYNEQFF

j_gene: TRBJ2-7
v_gene: TRBV5-1
abundance: many
d_gene: TRBD2
CDR3nt: TGCGCCAGCAGCTTGGGTGGGACTAGTTTCTACGAGCAGTACTTC
CDR3aa: CASSLGGTSFYEQYF

j_gene: TRBJ2-7
v_gene: TRBV6-1
abundance: few
d_gene: NA
CDR3nt: TGTGCCAGCAAAGGGCTCCTCGGCTACGAGCAGTACTTC
CDR3aa: CASKGLLGYEQYF

j_gene: TRBJ2-1
v_gene: TRBV6-6
abundance: few
d_gene: NA
CDR3nt: TGTGCCAGCAGTTACTCTCGGCGGGATGGACATGAGCAGTTCTTC
CDR3aa: CASSYSRRDGHEQFF

j_gene: TRBJ2-2
v_gene: TRBV3-1
abundance: NA
d_gene: NA
CDR3nt: TGTGCCAGCAGCCGTGGACTGACGAACACCGGGGAGCTGTTTTTT
CDR3aa: CASSRGLTNTGELFF

j_gene: TRBJ1-1
v_gene: TRBV19
abundance: NA
d_gene: NA
CDR3nt: TGTGCCAGTAGAGAAGGGCTGAACACTGAAGCTTTCTTT
CDR3aa: CASREGLNTEAFF

j_gene: TRBJ1-2
v_gene: TRBV29-1
abundance: NA
d_gene: NA
CDR3nt: TGCAGCTCCTCGGGACTAGCGGGAGGGTTGGGCTACACCTTC
CDR3aa: CSSSGLAGGLGYTF

j_gene: TRBJ2-1
v_gene: TRBV5-1
abundance: many
d_gene: NA
CDR3nt: TGCGCCAGCAGCTTGGTAAAGGATGAGCAGTTCTTC
CDR3aa: CASSLVKDEQFF

j_gene: TRBJ2-3
v_gene: TRBV30
abundance: many
d_gene: NA
CDR3nt: TGTGCCTGGAGTGTCTCCTCGGGGATCACAGATACGCAGTATTTT
CDR3aa: CAWSVSSGITDTQYF

j_gene: TRBJ2-5
v_gene: TRBV7-8
abundance: many
d_gene: NA
CDR3nt: TGTGCCAGCAGCTCCTCACTGTGGGGAGGAGAGGCCCAGTACTTC
CDR3aa: CASSSSLWGGEAQYF

j_gene: TRBJ2-7
v_gene: TRBV25-1
abundance: many
d_gene: NA
CDR3nt: TGTGCCAGCAGCGGACGAGGGATCTACGAGCAGTACTTC
CDR3aa: CASSGRGIYEQYF

j_gene: TRBJ2-6
v_gene: TRBV12-3/TRBV12-4
abundance: NA
d_gene: NA
CDR3nt: TGTGCCAGCCGTCCTCCTCGGAGGGGAGCTGGGGCCAACGTCCTGACTTTC
CDR3aa: CASRPPRRGAGANVLTF

j_gene: TRBJ2-7
v_gene: TRBV10-3
abundance: many
d_gene: NA
CDR3nt: TGTGCCATCAGGGACCGGGACGCCGACTCCTACGAGCAGTACTTC
CDR3aa: CAIRDRDADSYEQYF

j_gene: TRBJ2-1
v_gene: TRBV5-1
abundance: NA
d_gene: NA
CDR3nt: TGCGCCAGCAGCTTGGCCGATCCCGGGGTAGATGAGCAGTTCTTC
CDR3aa: CASSLADPGVDEQFF

j_gene: TRBJ2-7
v_gene: TRBV2
abundance: many
d_gene: NA
CDR3nt: TGTGCCAGCAGTGTTTACCTCCTCTACGAGCAGTACTTC
CDR3aa: CASSVYLLYEQYF

j_gene: TRBJ2-3
v_gene: TRBV4-1
abundance: many
d_gene: NA
CDR3nt: TGCGCCAGCAGCCCGATTACCGCTAGCACAGATACGCAGTATTTT
CDR3aa: CASSPITASTDTQYF

j_gene: TRBJ2-7
v_gene: TRBV7-8
abundance: NA
d_gene: NA
CDR3nt: TGTGCCAGCACCTTAAACCGAGGGGGGGACTACGAGCAGTACTTC
CDR3aa: CASTLNRGGDYEQYF

j_gene: TRBJ1-1
v_gene: TRBV28
abundance: NA
d_gene: TRBD1
CDR3nt: TGTGCCAGCAGTTTTTACCAGGGGGCGGTGAACACTGAAGCTTTCTTT
CDR3aa: CASSFYQGAVNTEAFF

j_gene: TRBJ2-7
v_gene: TRBV28
abundance: NA
d_gene: NA
CDR3nt: TGTGCCAGCACCCCGGGTGGGGCGAGCTCCTACGAGCAGTACTTC
CDR3aa: CASTPGGASSYEQYF

j_gene: TRBJ1-2
v_gene: TRBV7-2
abundance: many
d_gene: TRBD1
CDR3nt: TGCGCCAGCAGCCTCGACAGGGTTTATGGCTACACCTTC
CDR3aa: CASSLDRVYGYTF

j_gene: TRBJ2-1
v_gene: TRBV20-1
abundance: NA
d_gene: TRBD2
CDR3nt: TGCAGTGCTCGAACGGGGGGGATCTACAATGAGCAGTTCTTC
CDR3aa: CSARTGGIYNEQFF

j_gene: TRBJ2-5
v_gene: TRBV6-2/TRBV6-3
abundance: NA
d_gene: TRBD2
CDR3nt: TGTGCCAGCAGTCTTGGACTGGCGGGAGGGACCCAGTACTTC
CDR3aa: CASSLGLAGGTQYF

j_gene: TRBJ2-5
v_gene: TRBV21-1
abundance: NA
d_gene: NA
CDR3nt: TGTGCCAGCCGTGGGACTAGATCGAGAGAGCAGTACTTC
CDR3aa: CASRGTRSREQYF

j_gene: TRBJ2-5
v_gene: TRBV2
abundance: NA
d_gene: TRBD1
CDR3nt: TGTGCCAATGCCCGACAGGGACCCCAAGAGACCCAGTACTTC
CDR3aa: CANARQGPQETQYF

j_gene: TRBJ1-6
v_gene: TRBV27
abundance: many
d_gene: TRBD1
CDR3nt: TGTGCCAGCAGTTACAGGGGCCTTAGCTCCTATAATTCACCCCTCCACTTT
CDR3aa: CASSYRGLSSYNSPLHF

j_gene: TRBJ2-7
v_gene: TRBV21-1
abundance: once
d_gene: NA
CDR3nt: TGTGCCAGCAGCAAAGGGGACGAGCAGTACTTC
CDR3aa: CASSKGDEQYF

j_gene: TRBJ2-1
v_gene: TRBV12-3/TRBV12-4
abundance: NA
d_gene: NA
CDR3nt: TGTGCCAGCAGTTCCCGAGTTCCCCTACTCCACAATGAGCAGTTCTTC
CDR3aa: CASSSRVPLLHNEQFF

j_gene: TRBJ2-3
v_gene: TRBV20-1
abundance: NA
d_gene: NA
CDR3nt: TGCAGTGCTAGGCCCCGAGGGAGCTCTAGCACAGATACGCAGTATTTT
CDR3aa: CSARPRGSSSTDTQYF

j_gene: TRBJ2-1
v_gene: TRBV3-1
abundance: NA
d_gene: TRBD2
CDR3nt: TGTGCCAGCAGCCAGTACATGCGGGGGGAATCGAATGAGCAGTTCTTC
CDR3aa: CASSQYMRGESNEQFF

j_gene: TRBJ2-7
v_gene: TRBV20-1
abundance: once
d_gene: NA
CDR3nt: TGCAGTGCTAGCGGGGCAGCGGCCGAGCAGTACTTC
CDR3aa: CSASGAAAEQYF

j_gene: TRBJ1-2
v_gene: TRBV29-1
abundance: NA
d_gene: NA
CDR3nt: TGCAGCCTTCCTCGCGGGCAGCCGTATGGCTACACCTTC
CDR3aa: CSLPRGQPYGYTF